The T cell receptor (beta chain) under discussion was sequenced for a study of cytomegalovirus exposure and HLA in healthy donors. Primers for the PCR totalled 60 Vbeta and 13 Jbeta. Profiling relied on immunoSEQ multiplex PCR, and the TCRdb table lists in-frame clones only, not all of them. Altogether about 160,000 clones are present, around three quarters being singletons, with the ten largest covering around 7%. The sample taken for sequencing was PBMCs. The source of this sequence is a man in his forties in good health and CMV-seropositive.

The CDR3, as DNA: TGTGCCAGCAGCGCCGGAGAGACCCAGTACTTC. As protein: CASSAGETQYF. The V and J genes are TRBV9 and TRBJ2-5, with D uncertain. V shed 3 bases and J shed 4 bases, with 4 bases lying between them. The CDR3 has 11 residues. Germline CDR1 is SGDLS and CDR2 is YYNGEE.